What follows are 28 T cell receptor beta chains derived from one specimen sequenced in a study of T cells in Graves' hyperthyroidism and ophthalmopathy. What was amplified from RNA transcripts were TCR beta CDR3 regions. The HTBI primer set drove a first-round RT-PCR of the TCR CDR3. MiXCR, applied by TCRdb to the multiplex PCR reads, yields one record per CDR3 protein. The profile covers 650,000 to 700,000 distinct CDR3 sequences, with around 16% appearing a single time and 15% to 17% taken by the ten largest. Sequences were obtained from blood. Receptors were obtained from a man aged 50 to 60 with Graves' hyperthyroidism.

The chain couples TRBV6-5 to TRBJ2-2; D might be TRBD1 (6 bases). CDR1 and CDR2 from the germline V gene are MNHEY and SVGAGI. V was cut by 2 bases and J by 0 bases, with 10 bases left in between. CDR3 length: 16 residues. The chain's CDR3 is CASSYLGHPNTGELFF. Here the CDR3 DNA reads TGTGCCAGCAGTTACCTGGGACATCCGAACACCGGGGAGCTGTTTTTT.

This clonotype was recorded many times. CDR3 sequence: CAWSVLEVSYNEQFF. CDR3 bases: TGTGCCTGGAGTGTTCTAGAAGTCTCCTACAATGAGCAGTTCTTC. The chain joins TRBV30 to TRBJ2-1; D is ambiguous. CDR3 length: 15 amino acids. CDR1 and CDR2 from the germline V gene are GTSNPN and SVGIG (reference sequence). The V gene lost 0 bases and the J gene lost 0 bases, with 9 bases spanning the gap.

At least ten counts were recorded for this clonotype. The J gene is TRBJ2-7, the V gene TRBV29-1, with D perhaps TRBD2 (5 bases). The ends were cut back, 0 bases at V and 3 bases at J, with 9 bases in the middle. The CDR3 covers 13 residues. CDR1 SQVTM and CDR2 ANQGSEA come from the germline V gene. The CDR3: CSVEDQTNYEQYF. DNA of the CDR3: TGCAGCGTTGAAGATCAGACTAACTACGAGCAGTACTTC.

This clonotype occurred a few times. V gene TRBV2 combines with J gene TRBJ2-1; TRBD2 agrees at 11 bases. With V trimmed by 2 bases and J by 4 bases, 4 bases remained unmatched. The CDR3 contains 16 residues. Germline values: CDR1 SNHLY, CDR2 FYNNEI. The CDR3 DNA reads as TGTGCCAGCAGTGAAACGGGACTAGCGGATTACAATGAGCAGTTCTTC. Protein: CASSETGLADYNEQFF.

This clonotype was detected many times. The genes are TRBV7-2 and TRBJ2-3; D unresolved. The germline gives CDR1 SGHTA, CDR2 FQGNSA. V dropped 4 bases and J dropped 3 bases, with 8 bases sitting between them. This CDR3 region has 13 residues. CDR3 loop: CASSSQLTDTQYF. The CDR3 region has the DNA TGTGCCAGCAGCTCCCAACTGACAGATACGCAGTATTTT.

This clonotype has at least ten counts. The chain uses TRBV6-1 and TRBJ2-1; D is unclear. V lost 6 bases and J 7 bases, leaving 13 bases between the germline ends. This CDR3 spans 13 amino acids. Germline lookup yields CDR1 MNHNS and CDR2 SASEGT. In DNA, the CDR3 is TGTGCCAGCAGATGGACGGGTTCAAATGAGCAGTTCTTC. Translated: CASRWTGSNEQFF.

The sample holds a few counts of this clonotype. The chain couples TRBV4-3 to TRBJ2-1; 9 nucleotides align to TRBD2. Germline lookup yields CDR1 LGHNA and CDR2 YSLEER. V shed 7 bases and J 10 bases; nucleotides not matched to a gene: 14. CDR3 length: 15 amino acids. The CDR3 sequence: CASTKLAGGVYEQFF. The DNA for the CDR3 is TGCGCCAGCACAAAACTAGCGGGTGGTGTTTACGAGCAGTTCTTC.

Details on this clonotype: A clone one base away is much larger, so this may be a read error. The chain is built from TRBV11-1 and TRBJ2-2; TRBD2 might be the D (5 bases). The CDR3 length is 16 residues. Germline V gene data show CDR1 as SGHAT and CDR2 as FQDESV (reference sequence). CDR3 sequence reads: CASSLGSSSNTGELSF. CDR3 nucleotides: TGTGCCAGCAGCTTAGGTAGTTCATCGAACACCGGGGAGCTGTCTTTT.

Notes on this clonotype: Relative to the germline gene, one junction end is altered; a read error may explain this. The CDR3 region is CASTPGTASSCEQYF. CDR3 DNA sequence: TGTGCCAGCACCCCCGGGACAGCGAGCTCCTGCGAGCAGTACTTC. V gene TRBV28 combines with J gene TRBJ2-7; 7 bases are shared with TRBD1. CDR1 MDHEN and CDR2 SYDVKM come from the germline V gene. The CDR3 length is 15 residues.

At least ten counts were recorded for this clonotype. This rearrangement joins TRBV24-1 to TRBJ2-2, with 15 nucleotides matching TRBD2. Germline V CDR1 and CDR2: KGHDR, SFDVKD. V was clipped by 4 bases and J by 5 bases; unmatched bases: 7. The CDR3 is 18 amino acids. CDR3 sequence: CATSDQGLAGGKTGELFF. CDR3 in DNA: TGTGCCACCAGTGACCAAGGACTAGCGGGAGGGAAAACCGGGGAGCTGTTTTTT.

The table lists this clonotype with a few counts. This chain connects TRBV29-1 to TRBJ2-2, with a possible D match to TRBD1 (5 bases). V was pared by 7 bases and J by 2 bases, with 8 bases between. The germline CDR1 and CDR2 sequences are SQVTM and ANQGSEA. CDR3 size: 12 residues. CDR3 bases: TGCAGCGCCAGGGAAAACACCGGGGAGCTGTTTTTT. The encoded protein is CSARENTGELFF.

This clonotype was counted only a few times. The DNA for the CDR3 is TGTGCCAGCAGAAGCCTGGGGGTTACTGAAGCTTTCTTT. It translates to CASRSLGVTEAFF. The V and J genes are TRBV27 and TRBJ1-1, with D perhaps matching TRBD1 (5 bases). The CDR3 is made up of 13 amino acids. V shed 6 bases and J shed 5 bases, with 13 bases lying between them. Germline V gene lookup returns CDR1 MNHEY and CDR2 SMNVEV (reference sequence).

The rearrangement joins TRBV19 to TRBJ1-1; no clear D gene. The CDR3 contains 13 residues. The V end lost 3 bases, the J end lost 1 base, and 6 bases lay between the germline ends. The germline V gene has CDR1 LNHDA and CDR2 SQIVND (reference sequence). The CDR3 DNA reads as TGTGCCAGTAGTATTACAGAGAACACTGAAGCTTTCTTT. Translation: CASSITENTEAFF.

As to this clonotype: It may be a read error: a sequence one base away is much more abundant. J is TRBJ2-3 and V is TRBV20-1, with 11 bases identical to TRBD2. Germline V gene lookup returns CDR1 DFQATT and CDR2 SNEGSKA (reference sequence). This CDR3 is built from 14 residues. J was trimmed by 4 bases and V by 6 bases; bases with no gene match: 6. CDR3 sequence reads: CSATSGSSADTQYF. CDR3 in DNA: TGCAGTGCCACTAGCGGGAGTTCCGCAGATACGCAGTATTTT.

The table lists this clonotype with many counts. The chain joins TRBV28 to TRBJ2-6, with 14 bases matching TRBD2. The CDR3 is 19 amino acids. Germline V gene lookup returns CDR1 MDHEN and CDR2 SYDVKM. V lost 6 bases to trimming and J lost 3 bases; unmatched junction nucleotides: 10. The CDR3: CASRNPGLAGVGGANVLTF. The CDR3 bases are TGTGCCAGCAGGAACCCGGGACTAGCGGGAGTGGGTGGGGCCAACGTCCTGACTTTC.

The chain couples TRBV10-1 to TRBJ1-3; D not certain. The CDR3 extends over 14 amino acids. Germline CDR1 is WNHNN and CDR2 is SYGVQD (reference sequence). V dropped 7 bases and J dropped 0 bases, with 10 bases sitting between them. CDR3 in DNA: TGCGCCAGCATAACTGTAGACTCTGGAAACACCATATATTTT. Its translation: CASITVDSGNTIYF.

Remarks on this clonotype: A much more abundant neighbour one base away suggests this may be a read error. The missing conserved phenylalanine or tryptophan at the end of this CDR3 makes a read error likely. The chain links TRBV30 to TRBJ1-3, with D unresolved. Germline V lookup: CDR1 GTSNPN, CDR2 SVGIG (reference sequence). V was pared by 2 bases and J by 3 bases, with 8 bases between. The CDR3 consists of 13 residues. As DNA, the CDR3 is TGTGCCTGGAGTTACGACATTGGAAACACCATATATTCT. Its translation is CAWSYDIGNTIYS.

The rearrangement uses TRBV7-8 and TRBJ1-2, with no clear D. V lost 0 bases to trimming and J lost 1 base, with 9 bases between them. The CDR3 is made up of 15 amino acids. Germline V gene lookup returns CDR1 SGHVS and CDR2 FQNEAQ. This chain's CDR3 is CASSLARRLNYGYTF. The CDR3 nucleotides read TGTGCCAGCAGCTTAGCCAGAAGACTTAACTATGGCTACACCTTC.

This clonotype was seen more than once but under ten times. The chain carries TRBV19 and TRBJ2-1; perhaps TRBD1 as D (5 bases). The V end was cut by 6 bases, the J end by 6 bases, with 12 bases between. CDR3 length: 13 amino acids. CDR1 and CDR2 (germline): LNHDA, SQIVND (reference sequence). CDR3 sequence: CASSLPGINEQFF. For the CDR3, the DNA is TGTGCCAGTAGCCTTCCAGGGATCAATGAGCAGTTCTTC.

Here the CDR3 reads CASGNSINYGYTF. The CDR3 nucleotides read TGTGCCAGCGGGAACAGCATTAACTATGGCTACACCTTC. The gene calls are TRBV6-1 and TRBJ1-2; D uncertain. CDR1 is MNHNS, CDR2 SASEGT, per germline. This CDR3 region has 13 residues. Trimming removed 8 bases from V and 1 base from J, with 11 bases in between.

This clonotype was recorded many times. This rearrangement joins TRBV28 to TRBJ1-2; possibly TRBD1 for D (6 bases). The germline V gene has CDR1 MDHEN and CDR2 SYDVKM. V gave up 7 bases and J gave up 2 bases, with 11 bases separating them. The CDR3 runs 13 residues. CDR3 DNA: TGTGCCAGCACGCTGACAGGAAACTATGGCTACACCTTC. Its protein is CASTLTGNYGYTF.

The rearrangement links TRBV10-2 to TRBJ2-5; TRBD2 matches at 7 bases. The CDR3 runs to 14 residues. In germline, CDR1 is WSHSY, CDR2 SAAADI. Losses at the gene ends were 4 bases for V and 5 bases for J; bases not matched to a gene: 7. The CDR3 DNA sequence: TGCGCCAGCAGTGTTAGCGGGCTTGGGGAGACCCAGTACTTC. Residues: CASSVSGLGETQYF.

The sample holds many counts of this clonotype. This chain links TRBV28 with TRBJ1-1; D gene unclear. V was cut by 6 bases and J by 6 bases, with 17 bases left in between. This CDR3 is built from 14 residues. Germline V gene data show CDR1 as MDHEN and CDR2 as SYDVKM. The chain's CDR3 is CASRTAEVGSEAFF. Written as DNA, the CDR3 is TGTGCCAGCAGGACGGCCGAGGTTGGTTCTGAAGCTTTCTTT.

V gene TRBV6-1 combines with J gene TRBJ1-2, with D possibly matching TRBD1 (5 bases). Germline V gene lookup returns CDR1 MNHNS and CDR2 SASEGT. Trimming took 5 bases from V and 8 from J, leaving 9 bases between them. The length of the CDR3 is 11 residues. This chain's CDR3 is CASSSRGGYTF. CDR3 sequence (DNA): TGTGCCAGCAGTTCAAGGGGAGGCTACACCTTC.

The chain employs TRBV5-1 and TRBJ2-3; D gene ambiguous. V shed 6 bases and J shed 2 bases, with 10 bases lying between them. CDR1 and CDR2 (germline): SGHRS, YFSETQ. This CDR3 spans 13 amino acids. This CDR3 is CASTDGNTDTQYF. The CDR3 DNA is TGCGCCAGCACGGACGGCAACACAGATACGCAGTATTTT.

This clonotype has a handful of counts. This rearrangement joins TRBV11-2 to TRBJ2-4; possibly TRBD1 for D (5 bases). V lost 1 base and J 8 bases, leaving 12 bases between the germline ends. The CDR3 extends over 14 amino acids. Per the germline V gene, CDR1 is SGHAT and CDR2 is FQNNGV. DNA of the CDR3: TGTGCCAGCAGCTTAGGGGCAGGGTTGGACATTCAGTACTTC. It specifies CASSLGAGLDIQYF.

This clonotype has at least ten counts. This chain uses TRBV18 with TRBJ1-1; tentatively, D is TRBD1 (5 bases). V lost 0 bases and J lost 4, with 18 bases in between. This CDR3 comprises 17 residues. CDR1 KGHSH and CDR2 LQKENI come from the germline V gene. CDR3 nucleotides: TGTGCCAGCTCACCACCGGGGGTTGGCCAGGGAGGCACTGAAGCTTTCTTT. Translation: CASSPPGVGQGGTEAFF.

Ten or more counts support this clonotype. The J gene is TRBJ2-5, the V gene TRBV12-3 or TRBV12-4, with D possibly called TRBD1 or TRBD2 (5 bases each). CDR3 length: 15 amino acids. V lost 1 base, J lost 1 base, and 10 bases lay in between. The CDR3 DNA follows: TGTGCCAGCAGTTTAGGAGGGGTGGGCCAAGAGACCCAGTACTTC. This gives the protein CASSLGGVGQETQYF.